The 23 T cell receptor beta chains in this list originate from one sample, sequenced in a study of T cell responses to AZD1222 COVID-19 vaccine. The repertoire was sequenced with immunoSEQ multiplex PCR; TCRdb's copy has only in-frame clones and lacks some. The sample lists 100,000 to 150,000 clones, over 90% occurring once. The material was peripheral blood, obtained on day 0 of AZD1222 vaccination. These receptors all stem from an adult in good health.

This chain uses TRBV12-3 or TRBV12-4 with TRBJ2-7; D call uncertain. The V gene lost 0 bases and the J gene lost 3 bases, with 6 bases spanning the gap. The CDR3 contains 13 residues. The CDR3 is CASSLAPFYEQYF. Written as DNA, the CDR3 is TGTGCCAGCAGTTTAGCCCCATTCTACGAGCAGTACTTC.

This chain uses TRBV18 with TRBJ2-2; D possibly corresponds to TRBD1 (5 bases). In germline, CDR1 is KGHSH, CDR2 LQKENI. The CDR3 is made up of 14 amino acids. Trimming left V 4 bases short and J 3 bases short, with 9 bases between. CDR3 in amino acids: CASSLAGYTGELFF. The CDR3 nucleotides are TGTGCCAGCTCACTTGCAGGGTACACCGGGGAGCTGTTTTTT.

The rearrangement uses TRBV7-9 and TRBJ1-1; D is perhaps TRBD1 (5 bases). This CDR3 contains 12 residues. Germline V gene lookup returns CDR1 SEHNR and CDR2 FQNEAQ (reference sequence). The ends were cut back, 8 bases at V and 1 base at J, with 8 bases in the middle. CDR3 DNA: TGTGCCAGCGGGACGGGGAACACTGAAGCTTTCTTT. Its protein product is CASGTGNTEAFF.

Here the CDR3 DNA reads TGTGCCAGCAGTTTAGGACGTGGAGGAAGCTCCTACGAGCAGTACTTC. It specifies CASSLGRGGSSYEQYF. V is TRBV28 and J is TRBJ2-7; perhaps TRBD2 as D (5 bases). Germline V gives CDR1 MDHEN, CDR2 SYDVKM. Trimming pared 2 bases from V and 0 bases from J, leaving 14 bases between. The CDR3 contains 16 residues.

The rearrangement joins TRBV6-2 or TRBV6-3 to TRBJ1-1, with D unclear. V gave up 3 bases and J gave up 1 base, with 9 bases separating them. Germline loops: CDR1 MNHEY, CDR2 SVGEGT. This CDR3 spans 14 amino acids. Here the CDR3 DNA reads TGTGCCAGCAGTTATATTACGGAGAACACTGAAGCTTTCTTT. Amino acids: CASSYITENTEAFF.

This sequence joins TRBV5-1 and TRBJ1-2, with 7 nucleotides matching TRBD1. Per the germline V gene, CDR1 is SGHRS and CDR2 is YFSETQ. Trimming cost V 0 bases and J 4 bases; bases outside gene matches: 3. The CDR3 has 14 amino acids. CDR3: CASSLVGDSYGYTF. The CDR3 DNA sequence: TGCGCCAGCAGCTTGGTTGGGGACAGCTATGGCTACACCTTC. Complete variable domain (other parts from reference TRBV5-1 and TRBJ1-2): KAGVTQTPRYLIKTRGQQVTLSCSPISGHRSVSWYQQTPGQGLQFLFEYFSETQRNKGNFPGRFSGRQFSNSRSEMNVSTLELGDSALYLCASSLVGDSYGYTFGSGTRLTVV.

The chain links TRBV28 to TRBJ1-2, with D maybe TRBD1 (5 bases). The V end was cut by 1 base, the J end by 6 bases, with 15 bases between. The CDR3 extends over 15 amino acids. Germline V gene data show CDR1 as MDHEN and CDR2 as SYDVKM. The CDR3 spells CASSLSPGRANGYTF. In DNA, the CDR3 is TGTGCCAGCAGTTTATCCCCGGGGCGAGCTAATGGCTACACCTTC.

This clone has a single count. The chain couples TRBV19 to TRBJ2-7; D is possibly TRBD2 (7 bases). The CDR3 sequence is 14 residues long. V was trimmed by 1 base and J by 3 bases, leaving 10 bases between them. CDR1 is LNHDA and CDR2 is SQIVND in the germline V gene (reference sequence). CDR3 nucleotide sequence: TGTGCCAGTAGTATAGGGAGGGGGGGCTACGAGCAGTACTTC. Translation gives CASSIGRGGYEQYF.

The chain couples TRBV7-8 to TRBJ1-3; 7 nucleotides agree with TRBD1. CDR1 is SGHVS, CDR2 FQNEAQ, per germline. J was trimmed by 2 bases and V by 1 base; bases with no gene match: 2. CDR3 length equals 15 residues. The CDR3 protein is CASSLVTGTGNTIYF. The CDR3 DNA reads TGTGCCAGCAGCTTAGTGACAGGGACTGGAAACACCATATATTTT.

The V gene is TRBV19, the J gene TRBJ1-1; 9 bases align to TRBD1. V shed 1 base, J shed 6 bases, and the junction held 12 bases outside the gene matches. The CDR3 consists of 17 residues. Germline CDR1 LNHDA, CDR2 SQIVND (reference sequence). CDR3 protein: CASSIVVWDREEAEAFF. The CDR3 DNA is TGTGCCAGTAGTATAGTGGTCTGGGACAGGGAAGAAGCTGAAGCTTTCTTT.

The chain uses TRBV4-2 and TRBJ2-3; D gene ambiguous. This CDR3 region has 14 residues. V was trimmed by 2 bases and J by 4 bases, leaving 10 bases between them. The germline gives CDR1 LGHNA, CDR2 YNFKEQ. CDR3: CASSQQVPPDTQYF. For the CDR3, the DNA is TGTGCCAGCAGCCAACAGGTCCCTCCAGATACGCAGTATTTT.

This clone is labeled as medium-sized. The chain employs TRBV11-2 and TRBJ1-1, with D possibly matching TRBD1 (5 bases). Germline values: CDR1 SGHAT, CDR2 FQNNGV. V shed 0 bases and J shed 6 bases, with 14 bases lying between them. The CDR3 totals 15 residues. The chain's CDR3 is CASSLDTPGVAEAFF. The CDR3 coding sequence is TGTGCCAGCAGCTTAGATACTCCGGGGGTCGCTGAAGCTTTCTTT.

V and J are TRBV19 and TRBJ1-6; D ambiguous. Germline lookup yields CDR1 LNHDA and CDR2 SQIVND (reference sequence). CDR3 length: 17 amino acids. V was clipped by 7 bases and J by 0 bases, with 16 bases between them. The DNA of the CDR3 is TGTGCCAGTACAGCTCTATTGGGGAGCTCCTATAATTCACCCCTCCACTTT. Amino acids: CASTALLGSSYNSPLHF. Using reference TRBV19 and TRBJ1-6 for the parts outside the CDR3, the full variable domain is DGGITQSPKYLFRKEGQNVTLSCEQNLNHDAMYWYRQDPGQGLRLIYYSQIVNDFQKGDIAEGYSVSREKKESFPLTVTSAQKNPTAFYLCASTALLGSSYNSPLHFGNGTRLTVT.

This chain's CDR3 is CASSQEGIGGGLADQPQHF. CDR3 DNA sequence: TGCGCCAGCAGCCAAGAGGGGATCGGTGGGGGGTTAGCGGATCAGCCCCAGCATTTT. The chain couples TRBV4-1 to TRBJ1-5; possible D gene TRBD1, 5 bases. V lost 0 bases and J lost 5, with 23 bases in between. The CDR3 is made up of 19 amino acids. The germline V gene encodes CDR1 MGHRA and CDR2 YSYEKL.

The V and J genes are TRBV5-6 and TRBJ1-3; D is ambiguous. Germline V gives CDR1 SGHDT, CDR2 YYEEEE. The V gene lost 9 bases and the J gene lost 8 bases, with 24 bases spanning the gap. The CDR3 is 15 amino acids. The CDR3 sequence is CATSMRAMVGDTIYF. CDR3 DNA: TGTGCCACCTCCATGCGGGCAATGGTCGGGGACACCATATATTTT.

J is TRBJ2-2 and V is TRBV27; TRBD2 aligns across 9 bases. The CDR3 extends over 16 amino acids. Germline-derived CDR1 and CDR2 are MNHEY and SMNVEV (reference sequence). The junction had 11 bases not matched to a gene; V was cut back by 8 bases and J by 4 bases. This CDR3 is CASRPTGLAVTGELFF. In DNA form, the CDR3 reads TGTGCCAGCCGACCGACGGGACTAGCCGTCACCGGGGAGCTGTTTTTT.

The gene calls are TRBV6-1 and TRBJ2-3; 7 positions agree with TRBD2. V lost 3 bases and J lost 0; bases outside the gene matches: 6. The germline V gene has CDR1 MNHNS and CDR2 SASEGT. This CDR3 has 16 amino acids. The CDR3 region is CASSERVAGSTDTQYF. The CDR3 DNA reads as TGTGCCAGCAGTGAGCGGGTAGCGGGTAGCACAGATACGCAGTATTTT.

The chain joins TRBV3-1 (or the pseudogene TRBV3-2) to TRBJ1-3, with D perhaps TRBD1 (6 bases). Germline values: CDR1 LGHDT, CDR2 YNNKEL (reference sequence). V dropped 8 bases and J dropped 3 bases, with 11 bases sitting between them. CDR3 size: 13 residues. The CDR3 sequence is CASQGRSGNTIYF. The CDR3 nucleotides are TGTGCCAGCCAGGGGAGGAGTGGAAACACCATATATTTT.

The V and J genes are TRBV5-4 and TRBJ1-4, with a possible D match to TRBD1 (6 bases). V gave up 9 bases and J gave up 4 bases, with 16 bases separating them. Germline CDR1 and CDR2: SGHNT and YYREEE (reference sequence). The CDR3 spans 14 residues. CDR3: CATKGGLNNEKLFF. Written as DNA, the CDR3 is TGTGCCACCAAAGGGGGGCTTAATAATGAAAAACTGTTTTTT.

V and J are TRBV10-1 and TRBJ1-1; a weak D match, TRBD1 (5 bases). V gave up 5 bases and J gave up 2 bases, with 9 bases separating them. Germline CDR1 reads WNHNN; CDR2 reads SYGVQD (reference sequence). The CDR3 extends over 13 amino acids. CDR3 sequence (DNA): TGCGCCAGCAGTAGGACATACAACACTGAAGCTTTCTTT. This translates into CASSRTYNTEAFF.

J is TRBJ1-2 and V is TRBV19, with 7 bases aligning to TRBD1. This CDR3 is built from 17 residues. The V and J ends lost 5 bases and 2 bases, in that order; junction bases with no gene match: 14. The germline gives CDR1 LNHDA, CDR2 SQIVND (reference sequence). CDR3 region: CASSLRGGGAENYGYTF. CDR3 coding DNA: TGTGCCAGTAGTCTTCGGGGAGGGGGCGCAGAGAACTATGGCTACACCTTC.

This clone was seen many times. The chain combines TRBV28 with TRBJ2-7; 7 nucleotides line up with TRBD2. Germline trimming cut 4 bases from V and 4 bases from J; bases unmatched to any gene: 10. The CDR3 contains 15 residues. The V gene's germline CDR1 is MDHEN and CDR2 SYDVKM. CDR3 residues: CASSSRLAGAYEQYF. The CDR3, as DNA: TGTGCCAGCAGTTCACGGTTAGCGGGTGCTTACGAGCAGTACTTC.

The V gene is TRBV30, the J gene TRBJ1-4, with TRBD1 matching over 8 bases. The CDR3 is made up of 12 amino acids. The junction had 4 bases not matched to a gene; V was cut back by 7 bases and J by 6 bases. Germline V CDR1 and CDR2: GTSNPN, SVGIG (reference sequence). The CDR3 here is CASDRGDEKLFF. DNA for the CDR3: TGTGCCTCTGACAGGGGCGATGAAAAACTGTTTTTT.